This is a list of T cell receptor beta chains from one sample in a study of cytomegalovirus exposure and HLA in healthy donors. Clones were sequenced by immunoSEQ multiplex PCR, and TCRdb holds only the in-frame ones, with some missing. This table holds 110,000 to 150,000 clones, approximately 80% found once. Sequencing input: PBMCs. These receptors came from a woman aged 18 to 35 in good health and CMV-seropositive. Each CDR3 is given with its conserved first and last residue. A D gene is named only where the DNA matches it firmly. Rows may omit the clone size; those that give it use once, few, many or a size class.

d_call	v_call	j_call	clone_size	cdr3_nt	cdr3_aa
TRBD1	TRBV28	TRBJ1-6	.	TGTGCCAGCAGTTTACTCGGGACAGCTAATTCACCCCTCCACTTT	CASSLLGTANSPLHF
.	TRBV19	TRBJ2-1	.	TGTGCCAGTAGTCTCTCAGAGGGGAGGGGGAATGAGCAGTTCTTC	CASSLSEGRGNEQFF
TRBD1	TRBV19	TRBJ1-5	.	TGTGCCAGTAGTATAGGGGGACAGGGGTATAGCAATCAGCCCCAGCATTTT	CASSIGGQGYSNQPQHF
TRBD1	TRBV18	TRBJ2-2	.	TGTGCCAGCTCACCAAGTAACGGACAGGGGATCGTGGAGCTGTTTTTT	CASSPSNGQGIVELFF
.	TRBV11-2	TRBJ1-4	.	TGTGCCAGCAGCTGGACAACAACTAATGAAAAACTGTTTTTT	CASSWTTTNEKLFF
.	TRBV9	TRBJ1-1	.	TGTGCCAGCAGCGGACGGGGGGCGAACACTGAAGCTTTCTTT	CASSGRGANTEAFF
TRBD1	TRBV6-1	TRBJ2-7	.	TGTGCCAGCAGTCCCCGGACAGGCCCCTACGAGCAGTACTTC	CASSPRTGPYEQYF
.	TRBV4-1	TRBJ1-1	.	TGCGCCAGCAGCCATCAACAGTTTCTGAACACTGAAGCTTTCTTT	CASSHQQFLNTEAFF
TRBD1	TRBV28	TRBJ2-7	.	TGTGCCAGCAGCCAACGGGACAGGCGCTCCTACGAGCAGTACTTC	CASSQRDRRSYEQYF
.	TRBV11-1	TRBJ2-7	.	TGTGCCAGCAGCTATGCAGGGCCCACCTACGAGCAGTACTTC	CASSYAGPTYEQYF
TRBD1	TRBV15	TRBJ2-2	.	TGTGCCACCGAATGGAAGGGACAGGGGGCGTCCGGGGAGCTGTTTTTT	CATEWKGQGASGELFF
TRBD1	TRBV6-8	TRBJ1-5	.	TGTGCCAGCAGTTACCTGCCGTCCCTTGGACAGGATAATCAGCCCCAGCATTTT	CASSYLPSLGQDNQPQHF
.	TRBV2	TRBJ1-2	.	TGTGCCGGTAGACAGGAGAATAACTATGGCTACACCTTC	CAGRQENNYGYTF
TRBD1	TRBV6-5	TRBJ1-4	.	TGTGCCAGCAGTCCCCGGACAGGGATTAATGAAAAACTGTTTTTT	CASSPRTGINEKLFF
.	TRBV6-5	TRBJ1-1	.	TGTGCCAGCAGAGAGGAGGGGGGGACTGAAGCTTTCTTT	CASREEGGTEAFF
.	TRBV6-1	TRBJ2-3	.	TGTGCCAGCAGTGACAGTTATCCTACAGATACGCAGTATTTT	CASSDSYPTDTQYF
TRBD1	TRBV19	TRBJ1-5	.	TGTGCCAGTAGTAACCTTGGGACAGTTAGCAATCAGCCCCAGCATTTT	CASSNLGTVSNQPQHF
TRBD1	TRBV2	TRBJ1-2	.	TGTGCCAGCACCCCCCTGAGAGAGGGGGCGTTCGGCTACACCTTC	CASTPLREGAFGYTF
.	TRBV9	TRBJ1-1	.	TGTGCCAGCAGCGCACACATCGACAGGAACACTGAAGCTTTCTTT	CASSAHIDRNTEAFF
.	TRBV18	TRBJ1-5	.	TGTGCCAGCTCACCAGCCCAGGGCGTCACTCAGCCCCAGCATTTT	CASSPAQGVTQPQHF
.	TRBV6-5	TRBJ1-6	.	TGTGCCAGCAGGAGAGCGGGATCGAGGTCACCCCTCCACTTT	CASRRAGSRSPLHF
.	TRBV7-9	TRBJ2-7	.	TGTGCCAGCAGCGCCCGACAGGGAGGATATCGCGAGCAGTACTTC	CASSARQGGYREQYF
.	TRBV5-4	TRBJ2-6	medium-sized	TGTGCCAGCAGCCGTGGGGCCAACGTCCTGACTTTC	CASSRGANVLTF
.	TRBV5-1	TRBJ2-3	.	TGCGCCAGCAGCTTGCGCGACAGACAAGATACGCAGTATTTT	CASSLRDRQDTQYF
TRBD1	TRBV18	TRBJ2-2	.	TGTGCCAGCTCACCACCTAACAGGGGCCCCACCGGGGAGCTGTTTTTT	CASSPPNRGPTGELFF
TRBD2	TRBV5-5	TRBJ2-1	few	TGTGCCAGCAGCTTGACCCTAGCGGGGGGCTACAATGAGCAGTTCTTC	CASSLTLAGGYNEQFF
.	TRBV25-1	TRBJ1-5	.	TGTGCCAGCAGTGAATCGGGCAATCAGCCCCAGCATTTT	CASSESGNQPQHF
.	TRBV6-6	TRBJ1-6	.	TGTGCCAGCACCTCACAACAGGCGTTGTCACCCCTCCACTTT	CASTSQQALSPLHF
.	TRBV15	TRBJ2-2	.	TGTGCCACCAGCAGAACGGACGGGAACGGGGAGCTGTTTTTT	CATSRTDGNGELFF
.	TRBV7-6	TRBJ2-1	.	TGTGCCAGCAGCCGAAGACAGGCGAATTACAATGAGCAGTTCTTC	CASSRRQANYNEQFF
.	TRBV6-1	TRBJ2-2	.	TGTGCCAGCACCACCCATCAGGGGAAGGGCGGGGAGCTGTTTTTT	CASTTHQGKGGELFF
.	TRBV4-1	TRBJ1-2	.	TGCGCCAGCAGCCAAGATTTTCAGGGTCGTAGCTATGGCTACACCTTC	CASSQDFQGRSYGYTF
.	TRBV6-5	TRBJ2-7	.	TGTGCCAGCAGTTACGCGGACAGCCACGAGCAGTACTTC	CASSYADSHEQYF
.	TRBV9	TRBJ2-2	.	TGTGCCAGCAGCGTATTGGCGGGCACCGGGGAGCTGTTTTTT	CASSVLAGTGELFF
.	TRBV6-4	TRBJ2-3	.	TGTGCCAGCAGTGAAGGGACTAGCACAGATACGCAGTATTTT	CASSEGTSTDTQYF
TRBD1	TRBV11-2	TRBJ1-1	.	TGTGCCAGCAGCTCCGGACAGGTGCTCATGAACACTGAAGCTTTCTTT	CASSSGQVLMNTEAFF
.	TRBV11-2	TRBJ2-1	.	TGTGCCAGCAGCTTAGTTAGATACAATGAGCAGTTCTTC	CASSLVRYNEQFF
TRBD2	TRBV6-6	TRBJ2-1	.	TGTGCCAGCAGCCGAGCGGGGGAAAACTACAATGAGCAGTTCTTC	CASSRAGENYNEQFF
.	TRBV5-4	TRBJ2-2	few	TGTGCCAGCAGCCCAGGGTCCGCGGCAGGGTTGTCCGGGGAGCTGTTTTTT	CASSPGSAAGLSGELFF
.	TRBV19	TRBJ2-1	.	TGTGCCAGTAGTCTCGCAATGCTAGGCGATGAGCAGTTCTTC	CASSLAMLGDEQFF
TRBD1	TRBV20-1	TRBJ2-7	.	TGCAGTGCAGACAGGGCCCACGAGCAGTACTTC	CSADRAHEQYF
.	TRBV10-3	TRBJ2-7	.	TGTGCCATCTTTGATCCCAGGGACTCCTACGAGCAGTACTTC	CAIFDPRDSYEQYF
.	TRBV5-1	TRBJ1-2	.	TGCGCCAGCAGCTTGAGTGCGACAAACAACTATGGCTACACCTTC	CASSLSATNNYGYTF
.	TRBV6-5	TRBJ1-2	.	TGTGCCAGCCGCACCACAGACTATGGCTACACCTTC	CASRTTDYGYTF
.	TRBV6-1	TRBJ1-3	.	TGTGCCAGCCAGGGAAAAATGTCCTCTGGAAACACCATATATTTT	CASQGKMSSGNTIYF
.	TRBV27	TRBJ2-3	once	TGTGCCAGCAGTTTTGGGCCCTTGCTACCAGATACGCAGTATTTT	CASSFGPLLPDTQYF
TRBD1	TRBV6-1	TRBJ1-5	.	TGTGCCAGCAGGGGGGAGACAGGGTCGCATCAGCCCCAGCATTTT	CASRGETGSHQPQHF
.	TRBV28	TRBJ1-5	.	TGTGCCAGCAGTTTCCAGGGGCTGCCCCAGCATTTT	CASSFQGLPQHF
TRBD1	TRBV28	TRBJ1-6	.	TGTGCCAGCAGTTCTACAGGGGGGGGGTCACCCCTCCACTTT	CASSSTGGGSPLHF
TRBD1	TRBV28	TRBJ1-2	.	TGTGCCAGCAGTTTCGGACAGGGGGCCCTTCCCTCCTATGGCTACACCTTC	CASSFGQGALPSYGYTF
TRBD1	TRBV15	TRBJ1-5	.	TGTGCCACCAGCACCAAGACAGGGGCGTTCAATCAGCCCCAGCATTTT	CATSTKTGAFNQPQHF
.	TRBV6-6	TRBJ2-3	.	TGTGCCAGCAGTGACCCGGGGGCAGATACGCAGTATTTT	CASSDPGADTQYF
.	TRBV11-2	TRBJ2-7	.	TGTGCCAGCAGCACCCCACAGGGTTACAACGAGCAGTACTTC	CASSTPQGYNEQYF
.	TRBV5-1	TRBJ2-3	.	TGCGCCAGCAGCCTGTTTTTGACAGATACGCAGTATTTT	CASSLFLTDTQYF